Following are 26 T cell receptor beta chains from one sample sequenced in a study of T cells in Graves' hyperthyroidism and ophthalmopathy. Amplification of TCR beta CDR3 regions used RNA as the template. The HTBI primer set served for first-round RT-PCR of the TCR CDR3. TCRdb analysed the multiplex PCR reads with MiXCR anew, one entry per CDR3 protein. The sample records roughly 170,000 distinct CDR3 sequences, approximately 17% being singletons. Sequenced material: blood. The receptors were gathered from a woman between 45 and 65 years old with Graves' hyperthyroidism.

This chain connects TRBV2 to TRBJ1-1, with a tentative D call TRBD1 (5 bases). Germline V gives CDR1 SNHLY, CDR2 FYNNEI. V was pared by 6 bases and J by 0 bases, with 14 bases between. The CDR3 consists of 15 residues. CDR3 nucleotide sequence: TGTGCCAGCAGCGCGGGACTTCGCATGAACACTGAAGCTTTCTTT. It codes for CASSAGLRMNTEAFF.

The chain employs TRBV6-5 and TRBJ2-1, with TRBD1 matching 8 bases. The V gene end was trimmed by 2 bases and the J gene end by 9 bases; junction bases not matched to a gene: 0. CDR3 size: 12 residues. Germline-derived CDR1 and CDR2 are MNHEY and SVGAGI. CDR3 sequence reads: CASSYGQGEQFF. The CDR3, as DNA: TGTGCCAGCAGTTACGGACAGGGTGAGCAGTTCTTC.

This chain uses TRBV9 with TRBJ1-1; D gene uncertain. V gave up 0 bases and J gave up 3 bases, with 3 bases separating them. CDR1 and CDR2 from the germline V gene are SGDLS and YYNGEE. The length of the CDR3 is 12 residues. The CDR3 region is CASSVADTEAFF. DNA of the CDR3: TGTGCCAGCAGCGTAGCGGACACTGAAGCTTTCTTT.

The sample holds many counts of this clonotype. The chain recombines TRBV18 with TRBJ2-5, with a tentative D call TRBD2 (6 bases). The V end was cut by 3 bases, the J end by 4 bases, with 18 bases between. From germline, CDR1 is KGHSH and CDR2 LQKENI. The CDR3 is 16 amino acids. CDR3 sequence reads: CASSPRPFGGVETQYF. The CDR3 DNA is TGTGCCAGCTCACCGCGACCCTTCGGCGGGGTAGAGACCCAGTACTTC.

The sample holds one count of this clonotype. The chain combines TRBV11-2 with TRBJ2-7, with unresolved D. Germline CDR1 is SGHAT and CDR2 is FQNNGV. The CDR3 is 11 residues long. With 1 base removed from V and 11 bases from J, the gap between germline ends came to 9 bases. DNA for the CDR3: TGTGCCAGCAGCTTAGGGAGCAAGAAGTACTTC. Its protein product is CASSLGSKKYF.

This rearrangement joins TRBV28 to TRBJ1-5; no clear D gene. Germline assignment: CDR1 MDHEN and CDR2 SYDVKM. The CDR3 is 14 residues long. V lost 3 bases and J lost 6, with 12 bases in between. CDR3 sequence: CASSFPNAGQPQHF. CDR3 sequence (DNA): TGTGCCAGCAGTTTCCCTAATGCTGGTCAGCCCCAGCATTTT.

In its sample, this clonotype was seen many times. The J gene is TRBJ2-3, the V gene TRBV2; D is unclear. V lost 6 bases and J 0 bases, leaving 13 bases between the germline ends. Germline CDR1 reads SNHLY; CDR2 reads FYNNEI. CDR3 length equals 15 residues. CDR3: CASSKGRTSTDTQYF. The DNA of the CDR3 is TGTGCCAGCAGCAAGGGCAGGACGAGCACAGATACGCAGTATTTT.

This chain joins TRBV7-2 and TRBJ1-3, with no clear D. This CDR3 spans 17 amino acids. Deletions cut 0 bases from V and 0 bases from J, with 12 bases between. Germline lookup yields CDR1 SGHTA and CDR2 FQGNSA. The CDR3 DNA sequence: TGTGCCAGCAGCTTAGCGCCGTGGGTGAGCTCTGGAAACACCATATATTTT. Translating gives CASSLAPWVSSGNTIYF. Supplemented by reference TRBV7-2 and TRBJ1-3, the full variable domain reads GAGVSQSPSNKVTEKGKDVELRCDPISGHTALYWYRQSLGQGLEFLIYFQGNSAPDKSGLPSDRFSAERTGGSVSTLTIQRTQQEDSAVYLCASSLAPWVSSGNTIYFGEGSWLTVV.

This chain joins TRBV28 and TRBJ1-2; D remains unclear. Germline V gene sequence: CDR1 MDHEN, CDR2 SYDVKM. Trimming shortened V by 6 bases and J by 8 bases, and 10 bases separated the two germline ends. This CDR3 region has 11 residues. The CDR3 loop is CASRRPTGYTF. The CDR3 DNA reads TGTGCCAGCAGACGCCCAACGGGCTACACCTTC.

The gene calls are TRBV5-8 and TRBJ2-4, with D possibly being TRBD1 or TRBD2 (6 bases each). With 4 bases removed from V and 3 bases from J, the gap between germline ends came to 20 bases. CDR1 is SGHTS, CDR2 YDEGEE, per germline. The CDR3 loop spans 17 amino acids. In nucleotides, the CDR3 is TGTGCCAGCAGCGCGCGAACGGGGGCTATTGGCAAAAACATTCAGTACTTC. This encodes CASSARTGAIGKNIQYF. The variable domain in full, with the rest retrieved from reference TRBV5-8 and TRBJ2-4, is EAGVTQSPTHLIKTRGQQATLRCSPISGHTSVYWYQQALGLGLQFLLWYDEGEERNRGNFPPRFSGRQFPNYSSELNVNALELEDSALYLCASSARTGAIGKNIQYFGAGTRLSVL.

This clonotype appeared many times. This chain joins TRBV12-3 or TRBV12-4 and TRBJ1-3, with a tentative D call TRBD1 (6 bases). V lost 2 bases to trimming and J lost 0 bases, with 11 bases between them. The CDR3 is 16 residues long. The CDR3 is CASSLQGRLSGNTIYF. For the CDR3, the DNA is TGTGCCAGCAGTTTACAGGGGCGACTCTCTGGAAACACCATATATTTT.

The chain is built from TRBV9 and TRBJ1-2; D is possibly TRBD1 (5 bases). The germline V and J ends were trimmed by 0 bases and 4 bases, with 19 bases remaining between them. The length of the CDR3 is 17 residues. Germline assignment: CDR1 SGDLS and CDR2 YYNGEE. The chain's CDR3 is CASSVAQVLGPAYGYTF. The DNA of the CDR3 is TGTGCCAGCAGCGTAGCACAGGTTCTAGGACCCGCCTATGGCTACACCTTC.

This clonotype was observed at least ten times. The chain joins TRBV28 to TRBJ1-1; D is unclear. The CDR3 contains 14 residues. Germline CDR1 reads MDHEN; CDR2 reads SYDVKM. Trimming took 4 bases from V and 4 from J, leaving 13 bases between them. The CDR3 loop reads CASSSPQWGTEAFF. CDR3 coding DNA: TGTGCCAGCAGTTCACCACAGTGGGGCACTGAAGCTTTCTTT.

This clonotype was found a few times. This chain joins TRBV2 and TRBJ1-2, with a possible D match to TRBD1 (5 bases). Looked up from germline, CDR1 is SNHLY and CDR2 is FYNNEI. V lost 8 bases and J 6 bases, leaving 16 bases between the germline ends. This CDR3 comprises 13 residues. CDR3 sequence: CASVSGPFNGYTF. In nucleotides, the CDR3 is TGTGCCAGCGTTTCGGGACCCTTCAATGGCTACACCTTC.

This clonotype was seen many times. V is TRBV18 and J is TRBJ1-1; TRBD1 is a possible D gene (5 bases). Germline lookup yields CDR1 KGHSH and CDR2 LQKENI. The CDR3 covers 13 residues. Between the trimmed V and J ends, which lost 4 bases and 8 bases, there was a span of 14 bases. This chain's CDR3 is CASSLNRGPEAFF. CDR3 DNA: TGTGCCAGCTCACTAAACCGGGGCCCAGAAGCTTTCTTT. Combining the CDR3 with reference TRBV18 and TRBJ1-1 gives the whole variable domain NAGVMQNPRHLVRRRGQEARLRCSPMKGHSHVYWYRQLPEEGLKFMVYLQKENIIDESGMPKERFSAEFPKEGPSILRIQQVVRGDSAAYFCASSLNRGPEAFFGQGTRLTVV.

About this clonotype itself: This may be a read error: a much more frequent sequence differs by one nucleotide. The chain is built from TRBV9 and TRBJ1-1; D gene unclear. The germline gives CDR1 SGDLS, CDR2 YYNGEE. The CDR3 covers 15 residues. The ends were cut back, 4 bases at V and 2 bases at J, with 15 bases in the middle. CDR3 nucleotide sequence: TGTGCCAGCAGCCCTCGTGAGGAGGGTAACACTGAAGCTTTCTTT. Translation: CASSPREEGNTEAFF.

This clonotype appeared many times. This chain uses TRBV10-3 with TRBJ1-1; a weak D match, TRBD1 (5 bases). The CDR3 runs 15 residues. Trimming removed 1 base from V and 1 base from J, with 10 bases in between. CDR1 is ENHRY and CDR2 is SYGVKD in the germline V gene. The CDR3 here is CAISELAGPNTEAFF. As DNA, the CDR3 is TGTGCCATCAGTGAGTTGGCAGGGCCGAACACTGAAGCTTTCTTT.

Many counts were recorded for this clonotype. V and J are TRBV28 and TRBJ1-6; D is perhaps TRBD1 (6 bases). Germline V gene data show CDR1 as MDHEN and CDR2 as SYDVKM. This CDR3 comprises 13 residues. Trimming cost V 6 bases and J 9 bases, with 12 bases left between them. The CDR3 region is CASSRGGASPLHF. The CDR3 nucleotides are TGTGCCAGCAGCCGAGGGGGGGCTTCACCCCTCCACTTT.

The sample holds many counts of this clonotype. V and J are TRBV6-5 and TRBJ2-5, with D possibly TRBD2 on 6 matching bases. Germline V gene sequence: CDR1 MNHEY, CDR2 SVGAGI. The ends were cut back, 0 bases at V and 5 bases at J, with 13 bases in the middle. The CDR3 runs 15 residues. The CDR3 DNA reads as TGTGCCAGCAGTTACTCGGGACTGCCGTCGGAGACCCAGTACTTC. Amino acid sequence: CASSYSGLPSETQYF.

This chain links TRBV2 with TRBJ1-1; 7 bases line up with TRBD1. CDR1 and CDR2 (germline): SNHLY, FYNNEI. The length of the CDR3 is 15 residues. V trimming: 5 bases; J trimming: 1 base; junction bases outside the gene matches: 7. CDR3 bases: TGTGCCAGCAGTATCGTTGGGACAGAGAACACTGAAGCTTTCTTT. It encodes CASSIVGTENTEAFF.

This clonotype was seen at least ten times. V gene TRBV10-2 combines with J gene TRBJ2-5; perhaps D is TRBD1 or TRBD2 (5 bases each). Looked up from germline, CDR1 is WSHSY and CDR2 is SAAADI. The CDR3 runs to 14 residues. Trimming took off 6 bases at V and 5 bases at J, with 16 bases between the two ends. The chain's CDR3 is CASRGLGLWETQYF. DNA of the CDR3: TGCGCCAGCAGAGGACTGGGGCTTTGGGAGACCCAGTACTTC.

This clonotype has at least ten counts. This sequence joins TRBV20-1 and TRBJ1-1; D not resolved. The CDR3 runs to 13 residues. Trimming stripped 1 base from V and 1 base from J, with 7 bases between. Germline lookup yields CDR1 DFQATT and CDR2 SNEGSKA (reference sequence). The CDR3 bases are TGCAGTGCTAGAGTCCAAGGGAACACTGAAGCTTTCTTT. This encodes CSARVQGNTEAFF.

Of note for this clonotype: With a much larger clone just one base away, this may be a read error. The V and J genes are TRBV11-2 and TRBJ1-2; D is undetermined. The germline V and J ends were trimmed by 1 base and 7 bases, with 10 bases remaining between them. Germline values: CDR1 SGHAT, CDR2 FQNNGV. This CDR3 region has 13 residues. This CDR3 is CASSLGETSGYTF. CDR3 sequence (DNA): TGTGCCAGCAGCTTAGGGGAGACATCTGGCTACACCTTC.

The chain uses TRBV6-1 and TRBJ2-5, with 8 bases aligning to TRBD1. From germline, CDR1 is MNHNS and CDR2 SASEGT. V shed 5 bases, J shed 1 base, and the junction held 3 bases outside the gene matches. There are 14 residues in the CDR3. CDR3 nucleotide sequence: TGTGCCAGCAGTCAACAGGGGGGCCAAGAGACCCAGTACTTC. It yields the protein CASSQQGGQETQYF.

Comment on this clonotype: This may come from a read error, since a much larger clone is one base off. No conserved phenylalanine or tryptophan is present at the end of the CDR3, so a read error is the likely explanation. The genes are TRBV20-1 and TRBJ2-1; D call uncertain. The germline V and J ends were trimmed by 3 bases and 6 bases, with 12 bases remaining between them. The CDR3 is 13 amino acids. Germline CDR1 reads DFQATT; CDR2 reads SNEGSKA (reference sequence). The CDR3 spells CSASLMATNEQFS. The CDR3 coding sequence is TGCAGTGCTAGTTTGATGGCTACCAATGAGCAGTTCTCC.

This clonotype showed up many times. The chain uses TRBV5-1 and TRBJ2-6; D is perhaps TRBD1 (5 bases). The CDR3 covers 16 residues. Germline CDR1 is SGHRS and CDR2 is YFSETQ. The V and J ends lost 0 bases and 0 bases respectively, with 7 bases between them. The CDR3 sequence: CASSLVTASGANVLTF. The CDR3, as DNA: TGCGCCAGCAGCTTGGTGACAGCCTCTGGGGCCAACGTCCTGACTTTC.